Below are 16 T cell receptor beta chains sequenced from a single sample in a study of post-analysis software for immune sequencing data. Antigens of these TCRs are unknown. General observations from the study: Several TRBV segments occurring more often in patients than controls included TRBV5-6, TRBV5-1 and TRBV20-1.

Libraries were made from TCR beta cDNA, and they carried unique molecular identifiers. A single record per CDR3 protein comes from TCRdb applying MiXCR to the PCR reads. The sample has more than 500,000 distinct CDR3 sequences, roughly 34% seen once. Sequenced: blood. These receptors came from a girl aged 2-17 years with multiple sclerosis.

This clonotype occurred a few times. The chain employs TRBV3-1 and TRBJ1-4; D perhaps matches TRBD1 (5 bases). The CDR3 is 17 amino acids. The V end was cut by 6 bases, the J end by 10 bases, with 27 bases between. Germline-derived CDR1 and CDR2 are LGHDT and YNNKEL (reference sequence). The CDR3 DNA sequence: TGTGCCAGCAGACCTACGGACGGGAGACAGCCCCTTGGAAAACTGTTTTTT. Its protein product is CASRPTDGRQPLGKLFF.

The gene calls are TRBV7-2 and TRBJ2-3; D is ambiguous. The CDR3 sequence is 16 residues long. Trimming stripped 1 base from V and 2 bases from J, with 13 bases between. Germline CDR1 and CDR2: SGHTA and FQGNSA. The CDR3 sequence: CASSLVGSRSTDTQYF. The CDR3 bases are TGTGCCAGCAGCTTAGTGGGGTCGCGGTCCACAGATACGCAGTATTTT.

The chain links TRBV29-1 to TRBJ2-1, with 9 bases that match TRBD2. V lost 1 base, J lost 2 bases, and 6 bases stayed unmatched. Per the germline V gene, CDR1 is SQVTM and CDR2 is ANQGSEA. The CDR3 totals 16 residues. The CDR3: CSVEGGVAGAYNEQFF. Here the CDR3 DNA reads TGCAGCGTTGAAGGAGGAGTAGCGGGGGCCTACAATGAGCAGTTCTTC.

This clonotype was found a few times. The rearrangement joins TRBV10-3 to TRBJ1-5, with D possibly matching TRBD1 (5 bases). The CDR3 is 13 amino acids. Germline CDR1 ENHRY, CDR2 SYGVKD. Trimming removed 11 bases from V and 7 bases from J, with 18 bases in between. The CDR3 DNA reads as TGTGCCTCATCGGCGGGGGTTGGGCAGCCCCAGCATTTT. Its translation: CASSAGVGQPQHF.

V gene TRBV4-2 combines with J gene TRBJ1-6; D perhaps matches TRBD1 (5 bases). V lost 0 bases, J lost 8 bases, and 17 bases lay in between. CDR1 is LGHNA and CDR2 is YNFKEQ in the germline V gene. The CDR3 totals 17 residues. This chain's CDR3 is CASSQDSQGLVDSPLHF. CDR3 coding DNA: TGTGCCAGCAGCCAAGATAGCCAGGGCTTGGTCGATTCACCCCTCCACTTT.

This sequence joins TRBV5-1 and TRBJ1-2; a weak D match, TRBD1 (5 bases). The CDR3 has 15 amino acids. Per the germline V gene, CDR1 is SGHRS and CDR2 is YFSETQ. Trimming removed 0 bases from V and 6 bases from J, with 15 bases in between. The CDR3 loop reads CASSLGPGKTNGYTF. The CDR3 bases are TGCGCCAGCAGCTTGGGTCCAGGGAAGACAAATGGCTACACCTTC.

V and J are TRBV6-5 and TRBJ2-7; D possibly matches TRBD1 or TRBD2 (5 bases each). The CDR3 length is 20 residues. V lost 4 bases and J 1 base, leaving 29 bases between the germline ends. Germline assignment: CDR1 MNHEY and CDR2 SVGAGI. CDR3 coding DNA: TGTGCCAGCAGTTCGCCGGGACGTCCTACGGCCTACGGGACGTCCTACGAGCAGTACTTC. It yields the protein CASSSPGRPTAYGTSYEQYF.

This clonotype was recorded a few times. CDR3 region: CASSWELLAGEETQYF. CDR3 in DNA: TGCGCCAGCAGCTGGGAACTTCTAGCGGGGGAAGAGACCCAGTACTTC. This rearrangement joins TRBV5-1 to TRBJ2-5; 10 positions agree with TRBD2. The junction had 8 bases not matched to a gene; V was cut back by 3 bases and J by 3 bases. This CDR3 is built from 16 residues. Germline V gene data show CDR1 as SGHRS and CDR2 as YFSETQ.

V and J are TRBV6-6 and TRBJ1-1, with 7 bases identical to TRBD1. The germline V gene encodes CDR1 MNHNY and CDR2 SVGAGI (reference sequence). V shed 5 bases, J shed 4 bases, and the junction held 7 bases outside the gene matches. The length of the CDR3 is 14 residues. The CDR3 coding sequence is TGTGCCAGCAGTGACCGACAGGGTTCCACTGAAGCTTTCTTT. As protein: CASSDRQGSTEAFF.

The V gene is TRBV5-1, the J gene TRBJ2-5, with 7 bases aligning to TRBD1. The assigned J gene may be wrong: the sequence end matches TRBJ2-7 better. The CDR3 sequence is 15 residues long. The V gene's germline CDR1 is SGHRS and CDR2 YFSETQ. The CDR3 protein is CASSLEGASVGEQYF. CDR3 DNA: TGCGCCAGCAGCTTGGAGGGGGCGTCGGTAGGCGAGCAGTACTTC.

This rearrangement joins TRBV11-1 to TRBJ2-1, with TRBD2 as a possible D gene (7 bases). Germline loops: CDR1 SGHAT, CDR2 FQDESV (reference sequence). The CDR3 covers 16 residues. V was clipped by 5 bases and J by 8 bases, with 22 bases between them. The CDR3 spells CASSPARGGALDEQFF. CDR3 DNA sequence: TGTGCCAGCAGCCCCGCTAGGGGGGGGGCCCTCGATGAGCAGTTCTTC.

The chain recombines TRBV6-4 with TRBJ1-5, with D unclear. Germline V gene data show CDR1 as MRHNA and CDR2 as SNTAGT. This CDR3 comprises 12 residues. The V and J ends lost 8 bases and 4 bases respectively, with 9 bases between them. The CDR3: CASRGKNQPQHF. Here the CDR3 DNA reads TGTGCCAGCCGGGGAAAAAATCAGCCCCAGCATTTT.

This clonotype was counted only a few times. The chain combines TRBV10-3 with TRBJ2-5; 11 nucleotides align to TRBD1. The CDR3 has 18 residues. The V and J ends lost 3 bases and 2 bases, in that order; junction bases with no gene match: 11. CDR1 is ENHRY, CDR2 SYGVKD, per germline. The CDR3 region is CAISDSNGTGGFQETQYF. In nucleotides, the CDR3 is TGTGCCATCAGTGATTCGAACGGGACAGGGGGTTTTCAAGAGACCCAGTACTTC.

The sample holds many counts of this clonotype. V gene TRBV5-1 combines with J gene TRBJ2-1, with D unresolved. This CDR3 has 13 residues. Germline assignment: CDR1 SGHRS and CDR2 YFSETQ. V lost 4 bases and J lost 4, with 9 bases in between. This CDR3 reads CASSLPQYNEQFF. The CDR3 DNA reads as TGCGCCAGCAGCCTGCCACAGTACAATGAGCAGTTCTTC.

In DNA form, the CDR3 reads TGTGCCAGCAGCTCCCCCTGGACTATCGGGGGATACAATGAGCAGTTCTTC. It specifies CASSSPWTIGGYNEQFF. The chain links TRBV7-6 to TRBJ2-1; TRBD2 is a possible D gene (6 bases). The germline V gene encodes CDR1 SGHVS and CDR2 FNYEAQ. The CDR3 totals 17 residues. V dropped 4 bases and J dropped 4 bases, with 20 bases sitting between them.

This clonotype was observed a handful of times. The chain combines TRBV20-1 with TRBJ2-3; 11 bases fit TRBD1. The CDR3 consists of 14 residues. Germline assignment: CDR1 DFQATT and CDR2 SNEGSKA (reference sequence). The CDR3 sequence: CTTSGTGGLGTQYF. The CDR3 nucleotides read TGCACCACCTCCGGGACAGGGGGACTTGGGACGCAGTATTTT.